Each of the 30 T cell receptor beta chains below was sequenced from the same sample in a study of CD8 T cells in Susac syndrome. The authors reverse transcribed roughly 0.5 to 1 ug RNA with random hexamers. Via MiXCR, TCRdb re-called the immunoSEQ multiplex PCR reads, giving one row per CDR3 protein. Among 250,000 to 300,000 distinct CDR3 sequences listed, roughly 84% were seen once. The source material was CD8+ T cells from PBMCs. Receptor source: a human donor with multiple sclerosis.

This clonotype was detected a few times. The J gene is TRBJ2-2, the V gene TRBV12-3 or TRBV12-4, with 10 nucleotides matching TRBD1. V lost 6 bases, J lost 4 bases, and 11 bases stayed unmatched. This CDR3 contains 17 residues. The CDR3 DNA reads TGTGCCAGCAGCATGACCCGGGACAGGGGATTCACCGGGGAGCTGTTTTTT. Amino acid sequence: CASSMTRDRGFTGELFF.

The J gene is TRBJ1-4, the V gene TRBV30; D is unclear. This CDR3 is built from 13 residues. Trimming removed 0 bases from V and 0 bases from J, with 2 bases in between. Germline values: CDR1 GTSNPN, CDR2 SVGIG (reference sequence). The CDR3 here is CAWSVATNEKLFF. DNA of the CDR3: TGTGCCTGGAGTGTGGCAACTAATGAAAAACTGTTTTTT.

The chain links TRBV7-2 to TRBJ2-5, with D perhaps matching TRBD2 (5 bases). The CDR3 consists of 14 residues. Per the germline V gene, CDR1 is SGHTA and CDR2 is FQGNSA. The V end was cut by 4 bases, the J end by 2 bases, with 11 bases between. CDR3 coding DNA: TGTGCCAGCAGCTCGTCCCGGGGACAAGAGACCCAGTACTTC. The encoded protein is CASSSSRGQETQYF.

The rearrangement uses TRBV9 and TRBJ2-3; D not certain. The germline V and J ends were trimmed by 3 bases and 1 base, with 9 bases remaining between them. This CDR3 has 14 residues. Germline loops: CDR1 SGDLS, CDR2 YYNGEE. DNA for the CDR3: TGTGCCAGCAGCGAGAGGCCCGGCACAGATACGCAGTATTTT. It specifies CASSERPGTDTQYF.

The chain recombines TRBV29-1 with TRBJ2-2; D is undetermined. The CDR3 has 14 residues. The ends were cut back, 2 bases at V and 6 bases at J, with 13 bases in the middle. The germline V gene has CDR1 SQVTM and CDR2 ANQGSEA. CDR3 sequence: CSVEIGARAGELFF. The DNA for the CDR3 is TGCAGCGTTGAAATAGGCGCTCGGGCCGGGGAGCTGTTTTTT.

The chain links TRBV28 to TRBJ2-2; D is unclear. This CDR3 spans 12 amino acids. The V end lost 2 bases, the J end lost 4 bases, and 2 bases lay between the germline ends. Germline values: CDR1 MDHEN, CDR2 SYDVKM. CDR3 bases: TGTGCCAGCAGTTTACCCACCGGGGAGCTGTTTTTT. It is translated as CASSLPTGELFF.

V and J are TRBV14 and TRBJ2-2; the D is unclear. CDR1 and CDR2 (germline): SGHDN, FVKESK. Trimming removed 3 bases from V and 6 bases from J, with 8 bases in between. The CDR3 is 13 residues long. CDR3 sequence reads: CASSHQVAGELFF. CDR3 in DNA: TGTGCCAGCAGCCACCAAGTCGCCGGGGAGCTGTTTTTT.

The chain has TRBV25-1 and TRBJ1-1, with D uncertain. V was shortened by 2 bases and J by 0 bases, with 10 bases between the two germline ends. The CDR3 runs 15 residues. Germline-derived CDR1 and CDR2 are MGHDK and SYGVNS. As DNA, the CDR3 is TGTGCCAGCAGTGAAAGCGAGGTTTTGAACACTGAAGCTTTCTTT. Translating gives CASSESEVLNTEAFF.

This clonotype showed up just a few times. This chain connects TRBV12-3 or TRBV12-4 to TRBJ2-2; no definite D call. V gave up 9 bases and J gave up 8 bases, with 7 bases separating them. This CDR3 region has 10 residues. In nucleotides, the CDR3 is TGTGCCAGTTGGAAGGGGGAGCTGTTTTTT. Its translation is CASWKGELFF.

The rearrangement links TRBV20-1 to TRBJ2-7, with 9 bases fitting TRBD2. Per the germline V gene, CDR1 is DFQATT and CDR2 is SNEGSKA (reference sequence). The CDR3 is made up of 15 amino acids. V dropped 3 bases and J dropped 0; count of bases not matched to a gene: 6. The CDR3 region is CSARPLAGSSYEQYF. As DNA, the CDR3 is TGCAGTGCTAGGCCGCTAGCGGGAAGCTCCTACGAGCAGTACTTC.

The chain couples TRBV9 to TRBJ2-7; no definite D call. The CDR3 totals 13 residues. Between the trimmed V and J ends, which lost 3 bases and 3 bases, there was a span of 10 bases. Germline-derived CDR1 and CDR2 are SGDLS and YYNGEE. Here the CDR3 reads CASSARLGYEQYF. The CDR3 DNA is TGTGCCAGCAGCGCGAGACTCGGCTACGAGCAGTACTTC.

The chain recombines TRBV28 with TRBJ1-2, with 9 bases matching TRBD1. The length of the CDR3 is 17 residues. Trimming removed 6 bases from V and 1 base from J; junction bases left unmatched: 12. Germline V gene lookup returns CDR1 MDHEN and CDR2 SYDVKM. CDR3 sequence reads: CASRNRGQGKGNYGYTF. In DNA, the CDR3 is TGTGCCAGCAGAAATCGTGGACAGGGGAAGGGTAACTATGGCTACACCTTC.

The CDR3 here is CAWSGAGSGNTIYF. CDR3 in DNA: TGTGCCTGGAGTGGAGCGGGCTCTGGAAACACCATATATTTT. V gene TRBV30 combines with J gene TRBJ1-3; D ambiguous. Looked up from germline, CDR1 is GTSNPN and CDR2 is SVGIG (reference sequence). The ends were cut back, 1 base at V and 0 bases at J, with 7 bases in the middle. The CDR3 is 14 amino acids. Full variable domain (outside the CDR3, taken from reference TRBV30 and TRBJ1-3): SQTIHQWPATLVQPVGSPLSLECTVEGTSNPNLYWYRQAAGRGLQLLFYSVGIGQISSEVPQNLSASRPQDRQFILSSKKLLLSDSGFYLCAWSGAGSGNTIYFGEGSWLTVV.

V gene TRBV7-9 combines with J gene TRBJ2-3; tentative D call: TRBD2 (6 bases). Germline-derived CDR1 and CDR2 are SEHNR and FQNEAQ (reference sequence). CDR3 length: 15 amino acids. V was shortened by 5 bases and J by 2 bases, with 14 bases between the two germline ends. In nucleotides, the CDR3 is TGTGCCAGCAGCCAGCGGGTGGCAAACACAGATACGCAGTATTTT. Its protein product is CASSQRVANTDTQYF.

The V call is TRBV9, the J call TRBJ1-2; D possibly corresponds to TRBD1 (5 bases). Between the trimmed V and J ends, which lost 0 bases and 8 bases, there was a span of 8 bases. Germline-derived CDR1 and CDR2 are SGDLS and YYNGEE. The length of the CDR3 is 12 residues. The CDR3: CASSVEAGGYTF. The CDR3 DNA reads TGTGCCAGCAGCGTAGAGGCAGGGGGCTACACCTTC.

This rearrangement joins TRBV9 to TRBJ2-7; 9 positions agree with TRBD1. CDR1 is SGDLS and CDR2 is YYNGEE in the germline V gene. The CDR3 runs to 13 residues. After removal of 2 bases from V and 5 bases from J, the junction contained 2 bases not matched to a gene. CDR3 region: CASSVGTGNEQYF. In DNA form, the CDR3 reads TGTGCCAGCAGCGTCGGGACAGGGAACGAGCAGTACTTC.

Points on this clonotype: The junction departs from germline at one end; a sequencing error may be responsible. This sequence joins TRBV7-8 and TRBJ2-1; D not certain. Germline lookup yields CDR1 SGHVS and CDR2 FQNEAQ. The CDR3 totals 20 residues. The CDR3 sequence: CASSLGAPETIPRNYNGQFF. CDR3 in DNA: TGTGCCAGCAGCTTAGGTGCCCCCGAGACCATCCCCCGAAACTACAATGGGCAGTTCTTC.

The V and J genes are TRBV29-1 and TRBJ2-5; a weak D match, TRBD2 (5 bases). In germline, CDR1 is SQVTM, CDR2 ANQGSEA. The V and J ends lost 6 bases and 5 bases respectively, with 13 bases between them. CDR3 length: 12 amino acids. The DNA of the CDR3 is TGCAGCGTCGTCGGGGAAGCGGAGACCCAGTACTTC. Its translation is CSVVGEAETQYF.

V usage is TRBV4-1 and J usage is TRBJ2-2, with D unclear. This CDR3 region has 14 residues. CDR1 and CDR2 (germline): MGHRA, YSYEKL. With 0 bases removed from V and 6 bases from J, the gap between germline ends came to 8 bases. CDR3 loop: CASSQELSPGELFF. CDR3 bases: TGCGCCAGCAGCCAAGAGCTTAGCCCCGGGGAGCTGTTTTTT.

The chain is built from TRBV27 and TRBJ2-2, with D possibly TRBD2 on 6 matching bases. Trimming stripped 5 bases from V and 3 bases from J, with 7 bases between. The CDR3 totals 13 residues. Germline CDR1 is MNHEY and CDR2 is SMNVEV (reference sequence). The CDR3 region has the DNA TGTGCCAGCAGTCGGGGGTACACCGGGGAGCTGTTTTTT. Translated: CASSRGYTGELFF.

V gene TRBV12-3 or TRBV12-4 combines with J gene TRBJ2-1; 7 nucleotides agree with TRBD1. Unmatched junction bases numbered 10, after V lost 3 bases and J lost 8 bases. The length of the CDR3 is 15 residues. The CDR3 DNA reads TGTGCCAGCAGTTTCTCAGGGGGAAGGTTCGATGAGCAGTTCTTC. This codes for CASSFSGGRFDEQFF.

The chain uses TRBV14 and TRBJ2-1; the match to TRBD2 covers 9 bases. The J segment lost 3 bases and the V segment lost 4 bases, leaving 10 bases of the junction unmatched. The CDR3 consists of 17 residues. Germline loops: CDR1 SGHDN, CDR2 FVKESK. The CDR3 bases are TGTGCCAGCAGCCCGCGCCAAGGGCGGGAGGGCTACAATGAGCAGTTCTTC. Residues: CASSPRQGREGYNEQFF. Complete variable domain (other parts from reference TRBV14 and TRBJ2-1): EAGVTQFPSHSVIEKGQTVTLRCDPISGHDNLYWYRRVMGKEIKFLLHFVKESKQDESGMPNNRFLAERTGGTYSTLKVQPAELEDSGVYFCASSPRQGREGYNEQFFGPGTRLTVL.

The chain employs TRBV6-6 and TRBJ2-7; 7 positions match TRBD2. The CDR3 runs to 14 residues. Germline CDR1 MNHNY, CDR2 SVGAGI (reference sequence). V was pared by 6 bases and J by 0 bases, with 5 bases of the junction left unmatched. As DNA, the CDR3 is TGTGCCAGCAGCCACAGCGGGACCTCCTACGAGCAGTACTTC. It yields the protein CASSHSGTSYEQYF.

The table lists this clonotype with a count of one. The chain employs TRBV29-1 and TRBJ1-2; 8 bases line up with TRBD1. This CDR3 comprises 14 residues. The V segment lost 7 bases and the J segment 4 bases; nucleotides outside the gene matches: 11. The germline gives CDR1 SQVTM, CDR2 ANQGSEA. The CDR3 spells CSGKDRVFPYGYTF. In DNA form, the CDR3 reads TGCAGCGGAAAGGACAGGGTATTCCCCTATGGCTACACCTTC.

This clonotype was observed a handful of times. This chain joins TRBV6-6 and TRBJ2-7; 9 bases are shared with TRBD1. Germline trimming cut 6 bases from V and 4 bases from J; bases unmatched to any gene: 10. CDR1 MNHNY and CDR2 SVGAGI come from the germline V gene (reference sequence). There are 15 residues in the CDR3. The CDR3 DNA sequence: TGTGCCAGCAGGTCGGTGGGACAGGGAGAATACGAGCAGTACTTC. The encoded protein is CASRSVGQGEYEQYF.

The J gene is TRBJ1-1, the V gene TRBV4-2; D is possibly TRBD1 (6 bases). The CDR3 totals 16 residues. CDR1 and CDR2 (germline): LGHNA, YNFKEQ. Trimming stripped 1 base from V and 1 base from J, with 13 bases between. This CDR3 reads CASSQAARTANTEAFF. The CDR3 DNA reads TGTGCCAGCAGCCAAGCCGCCCGGACAGCGAACACTGAAGCTTTCTTT.

The chain joins TRBV7-6 to TRBJ1-4; D is undetermined. The CDR3 length is 14 residues. The V end lost 3 bases, the J end lost 8 bases, and 13 bases lay between the germline ends. Germline-derived CDR1 and CDR2 are SGHVS and FNYEAQ. CDR3 sequence reads: CASSFNSGSEKLFF. The CDR3 DNA reads as TGTGCCAGCAGCTTCAACTCCGGGAGCGAAAAACTGTTTTTT.

This chain links TRBV5-1 with TRBJ1-6; D might be TRBD1 (5 bases). Trimming pared 4 bases from V and 0 bases from J, leaving 8 bases between. CDR3 length equals 15 residues. The germline gives CDR1 SGHRS, CDR2 YFSETQ. In nucleotides, the CDR3 is TGCGCCAGCAGCCCTGACAGCTCCTATAATTCACCCCTCCACTTT. Translated: CASSPDSSYNSPLHF.

The rearrangement uses TRBV29-1 and TRBJ2-3, with D uncertain. V lost 6 bases and J 1 base, leaving 2 bases between the germline ends. The germline CDR1 and CDR2 sequences are SQVTM and ANQGSEA. The CDR3 has 10 residues. The DNA of the CDR3 is TGCAGCGTGGGCACAGATACGCAGTATTTT. Translated, it gives CSVGTDTQYF.

J is TRBJ2-3 and V is TRBV27, with 9 bases fitting TRBD1. Germline lookup yields CDR1 MNHEY and CDR2 SMNVEV (reference sequence). This CDR3 region has 15 residues. Germline trimming cut 6 bases from V and 3 bases from J; bases unmatched to any gene: 7. CDR3 sequence: CASSYRDRATDTQYF. CDR3 in DNA: TGTGCCAGCAGCTACCGGGACAGGGCTACAGATACGCAGTATTTT.